These 32 T cell receptor beta chains were all obtained from the same sample, sequenced in a study of cytomegalovirus exposure and HLA in healthy donors. Vbeta (60) and Jbeta (13) primers were used in the PCR. TCRdb's copy holds only in-frame clones and misses some; the assay was immunoSEQ multiplex PCR. The repertoire has approximately 120,000 clones, roughly a tenth of them found once; the top ten carry about 4.6%. Input material: PBMCs. These receptors were taken from a woman aged 18-29 years in good health and CMV-seropositive.

V usage is TRBV7-9 and J usage is TRBJ2-5; TRBD2 matches at 13 bases. Per the germline V gene, CDR1 is SEHNR and CDR2 is FQNEAQ (reference sequence). This CDR3 has 16 residues. Trimming at V came to 1 base and at J to 5 bases, leaving 4 bases not matched to a gene. CDR3 nucleotides: TGTGCCAGCAGCTTAGGGGGACTAGCGGGATGGGAGACCCAGTACTTC. Amino acids: CASSLGGLAGWETQYF.

The rearrangement uses TRBV15 and TRBJ1-2; D gene uncertain. The V and J ends lost 1 base and 2 bases respectively, with 11 bases between them. This CDR3 has 15 residues. CDR1 LNHNV and CDR2 YYDKDF come from the germline V gene (reference sequence). The CDR3 loop is CATSRVVDLNYGYTF. CDR3 sequence (DNA): TGTGCCACCAGCAGAGTGGTCGACTTAAACTATGGCTACACCTTC.

This clone came up a few times. The chain has TRBV27 and TRBJ2-1, with 7 positions matching TRBD2. This CDR3 spans 14 amino acids. CDR1 is MNHEY, CDR2 SMNVEV, per germline (reference sequence). After removal of 6 bases from V and 5 bases from J, the junction contained 7 bases not matched to a gene. The CDR3 loop reads CASSFLAENNEQFF. Here the CDR3 DNA reads TGTGCCAGCAGCTTCCTAGCGGAGAACAATGAGCAGTTCTTC.

The V gene is TRBV6-6, the J gene TRBJ2-3; TRBD2 agrees at 7 bases. Germline CDR1 and CDR2: MNHNY and SVGAGI (reference sequence). After removal of 7 bases from V and 0 bases from J, the junction contained 4 bases not matched to a gene. This CDR3 contains 14 residues. DNA for the CDR3: TGTGCCAGCAATCGGCGGGAGAGCACAGATACGCAGTATTTT. Protein sequence: CASNRRESTDTQYF.

This clone was counted a few times. V usage is TRBV5-1 and J usage is TRBJ2-7; 14 nucleotides align to TRBD2. Trimming at V came to 3 bases and at J to 0 bases, leaving 8 bases not matched to a gene. The CDR3 sequence is 18 residues long. Germline-derived CDR1 and CDR2 are SGHRS and YFSETQ. This CDR3 reads CASSSGLAGEGGSYEQYF. CDR3 sequence (DNA): TGCGCCAGCAGCTCGGGACTAGCGGGAGAAGGGGGCTCCTACGAGCAGTACTTC.

Ten or more counts support this clone. The chain combines TRBV6-1 with TRBJ1-3, with unresolved D. The length of the CDR3 is 15 residues. Trimming took off 1 base at V and 0 bases at J, with 7 bases between the two ends. Germline V gene data show CDR1 as MNHNS and CDR2 as SASEGT. CDR3 coding DNA: TGTGCCAGCAGTGAAGGGCTTTACTCTGGAAACACCATATATTTT. It codes for CASSEGLYSGNTIYF.

The gene calls are TRBV5-6 and TRBJ1-2; the match to TRBD1 covers 9 bases. Losses at the gene ends were 1 base for V and 7 bases for J; bases not matched to a gene: 11. CDR3 length: 16 residues. In germline, CDR1 is SGHDT, CDR2 YYEEEE. In DNA, the CDR3 is TGTGCCAGCAGCTTGAAACAATTACAGGGGGCCTTTGGCTACACCTTC. This encodes CASSLKQLQGAFGYTF.

A few counts support this clone. The V call is TRBV5-1, the J call TRBJ2-1; D is possibly TRBD2 (5 bases). The CDR3 extends over 15 amino acids. CDR1 is SGHRS, CDR2 YFSETQ, per germline. V dropped 0 bases and J dropped 12 bases, with 19 bases sitting between them. In DNA form, the CDR3 reads TGCGCCAGCAGCTTGGACGCACGGACCCCCAGCGGGCAGTTCTTC. This gives the protein CASSLDARTPSGQFF.

This clone has a single count. This chain connects TRBV6-5 to TRBJ1-3; 7 nucleotides line up with TRBD1. Near its end, the DNA agrees better with TRBJ2-2, so the J call may be wrong. This CDR3 contains 13 residues. The germline V gene has CDR1 MNHEY and CDR2 SVGAGI. CDR3 nucleotides: TGTGCCAGCAGGACAGGGCTTGCCGGGGAGCTGTTTTTT. Translation: CASRTGLAGELFF.

The chain employs TRBV29-1 and TRBJ1-4, with 7 bases identical to TRBD1. The CDR3 spans 14 residues. From germline, CDR1 is SQVTM and CDR2 ANQGSEA. The V segment lost 6 bases and the J segment 0 bases; nucleotides outside the gene matches: 4. As DNA, the CDR3 is TGCAGCGTCAGGCAGGGGGCAACTAATGAAAAACTGTTTTTT. Translating gives CSVRQGATNEKLFF.

This clone was seen a few times. Written as DNA, the CDR3 is TGTGCCTGGAGCCCTAACAAGGGGCTCGAGCAGTACTTC. It is translated as CAWSPNKGLEQYF. The chain combines TRBV30 with TRBJ2-7, with TRBD1 as a possible D gene (5 bases). The CDR3 contains 13 residues. V lost 3 bases and J 6 bases, leaving 15 bases between the germline ends. Germline V gene lookup returns CDR1 GTSNPN and CDR2 SVGIG (reference sequence).

This clone showed up just a few times. CDR3 nucleotide sequence: TGTGCCAGCAGTCCGTTTTCGGTGGACACTGAAGCTTTCTTT. Encoded protein: CASSPFSVDTEAFF. The V and J genes are TRBV6-5 and TRBJ1-1, with unresolved D. Deletions cut 5 bases from V and 3 bases from J, with 13 bases between. Per the germline V gene, CDR1 is MNHEY and CDR2 is SVGAGI. The CDR3 is 14 amino acids.

The V gene is TRBV19, the J gene TRBJ2-1; a weak D match, TRBD2 (8 bases). Per germline, CDR1 LNHDA and CDR2 SQIVND (reference sequence). This CDR3 has 16 amino acids. V was clipped by 7 bases and J by 7 bases, with 23 bases between them. In nucleotides, the CDR3 is TGTGCCAGTACCCAGGGGGGGACTAGTGGGAGGAATGAGCAGTTCTTC. Amino acids: CASTQGGTSGRNEQFF.

This clone has a handful of counts. A junction end diverges from the germline sequence, so it may reflect a read error. The V call is TRBV2, the J call TRBJ2-5, with TRBD2 matching 9 bases. CDR1 and CDR2 from the germline V gene are SNHLY and FYNNEI. The CDR3 length is 18 residues. CDR3 nucleotide sequence: TGTGCCAGCAGGGAAGATAGTCTAGCGGGGACCTCTAAAGAGACCCAGTACTTC. Translation gives CASREDSLAGTSKETQYF.

The V call is TRBV11-2, the J call TRBJ2-1; D call uncertain. From germline, CDR1 is SGHAT and CDR2 FQNNGV. V lost 5 bases to trimming and J lost 10 bases, with 9 bases between them. The CDR3 consists of 11 residues. CDR3 amino acids: CASSPGPEQFF. The CDR3 region has the DNA TGTGCCAGCAGCCCCGGTCCGGAGCAGTTCTTC.

This clone was observed a handful of times. V usage is TRBV14 and J usage is TRBJ1-1; D is ambiguous. CDR1 is SGHDN, CDR2 FVKESK, per germline. V was clipped by 4 bases and J by 3 bases, with 15 bases between them. This CDR3 region has 15 residues. CDR3 DNA: TGTGCCAGCAGCCCCCGAGGAAAAGGTGACACTGAAGCTTTCTTT. Its protein is CASSPRGKGDTEAFF.

This clone has only a few counts. The chain uses TRBV11-3 and TRBJ1-3; D is unresolved. The CDR3 has 12 residues. The V end was cut by 7 bases, the J end by 7 bases, with 11 bases between. CDR1 is SGHNT, CDR2 YENEEA, per germline. The CDR3 sequence: CASTKKQNTIYF. DNA of the CDR3: TGTGCCAGCACCAAAAAACAGAACACCATATATTTT. The whole variable domain, filled in from reference TRBV11-3 and TRBJ1-3, reads EAGVVQSPRYKIIEKKQPVAFWCNPISGHNTLYWYLQNLGQGPELLIRYENEEAVDDSQLPKDRFSAERLKGVDSTLKIQPAELGDSAVYLCASTKKQNTIYFGEGSWLTVV.

This sequence joins TRBV28 and TRBJ1-1, with D perhaps matching TRBD1 (6 bases). Between the trimmed V and J ends, which lost 5 bases and 13 bases, there was a span of 14 bases. CDR1 is MDHEN and CDR2 is SYDVKM in the germline V gene. The CDR3 spans 11 residues. CDR3 nucleotide sequence: TGTGCCAGCAGTACAGGGCCGAGGGGTTTCTTT. This translates into CASSTGPRGFF.

This clone was seen more than once but under ten times. The rearrangement links TRBV7-8 to TRBJ1-1; possible D gene TRBD1, 5 bases. The CDR3 totals 12 residues. The germline V gene encodes CDR1 SGHVS and CDR2 FQNEAQ. The V end lost 4 bases, the J end lost 8 bases, and 11 bases lay between the germline ends. DNA of the CDR3: TGTGCCAGCAGCTCTAGGTACAGGGAAGCTTTCTTT. This encodes CASSSRYREAFF.

The chain employs TRBV9 and TRBJ2-7, with TRBD1 matching over 8 bases. Germline CDR1 and CDR2: SGDLS and YYNGEE. The CDR3 is 14 residues long. V was pared by 3 bases and J by 2 bases, with 4 bases of the junction left unmatched. The DNA of the CDR3 is TGTGCCAGCAGCGCCGGACAGGGCCCCTACGAGCAGTACTTC. Its protein is CASSAGQGPYEQYF.

J is TRBJ2-7 and V is TRBV28; D might be TRBD2 (5 bases). This CDR3 region has 15 residues. Between the trimmed V and J ends, which lost 6 bases and 1 base, there was a span of 16 bases. Germline-derived CDR1 and CDR2 are MDHEN and SYDVKM. DNA for the CDR3: TGTGCCAGCAGCTCACATGGTGGCGGGTCCTACGAGCAGTACTTC. Translated: CASSSHGGGSYEQYF.

Worth noting for this clone: Other DNA sequences in the sample encode the same CDR3. The chain joins TRBV4-1 to TRBJ2-7; 9 positions agree with TRBD1. CDR3 length: 16 residues. The J segment lost 7 bases and the V segment lost 2 bases, leaving 12 bases of the junction unmatched. Germline values: CDR1 MGHRA, CDR2 YSYEKL. This chain's CDR3 is CASSQPTGDRVHEQYF. CDR3 bases: TGCGCCAGCAGCCAACCCACCGGGGACAGGGTCCATGAGCAGTACTTC.

The chain combines TRBV13 with TRBJ2-1, with 14 nucleotides matching TRBD2. The germline CDR1 and CDR2 sequences are PRHDT and FYEKMQ (reference sequence). With 5 bases clipped from V and 5 bases from J, the junction kept 2 bases outside the gene matches. This CDR3 has 15 residues. The CDR3 loop is CASSPGLAGDNEQFF. The CDR3 DNA reads as TGTGCCAGCAGCCCGGGACTAGCGGGGGACAATGAGCAGTTCTTC.

This clone was seen only once. This rearrangement joins TRBV6-1 to TRBJ2-1, with 10 bases lining up with TRBD2. With V trimmed by 1 base and J by 9 bases, 6 bases remained unmatched. This CDR3 is 15 amino acids long. Germline-derived CDR1 and CDR2 are MNHNS and SASEGT. DNA of the CDR3: TGTGCCAGCAGTGAAGGGGTAGCGGGAGGAAGTGAGCAGTTCTTC. Protein sequence: CASSEGVAGGSEQFF.

The chain joins TRBV18 to TRBJ1-4; D call uncertain. V was pared by 6 bases and J by 3 bases, with 14 bases between. Germline CDR1 KGHSH, CDR2 LQKENI. This CDR3 comprises 15 residues. CDR3 sequence reads: CASSPEGPPNEKLFF. The CDR3 DNA follows: TGTGCCAGCTCCCCCGAGGGCCCGCCTAATGAAAAACTGTTTTTT.

There are a few counts of this clone. The chain links TRBV4-1 to TRBJ2-5; TRBD2 aligns across 10 bases. Germline CDR1 MGHRA, CDR2 YSYEKL. Trimming cost V 1 base and J 1 base; bases outside gene matches: 6. This CDR3 has 17 residues. The DNA of the CDR3 is TGCGCCAGCAGCCAAGCAACCCGGACTAGCGGCCAAGAGACCCAGTACTTC. It is translated as CASSQATRTSGQETQYF.

The chain couples TRBV29-1 to TRBJ1-1; D perhaps matches TRBD1 (6 bases). V gave up 7 bases and J gave up 4 bases, with 16 bases separating them. Germline V gene lookup returns CDR1 SQVTM and CDR2 ANQGSEA. CDR3 size: 13 residues. Here the CDR3 reads CSGYREYPTEAFF. The CDR3 region has the DNA TGCAGCGGATACAGGGAGTATCCCACTGAAGCTTTCTTT. The whole variable domain, remainder taken from reference TRBV29-1 and TRBJ1-1, is SAVISQKPSRDICQRGTSLTIQCQVDSQVTMMFWYRQQPGQSLTLIATANQGSEATYESGFVIDKFPISRPNLTFSTLTVSNMSPEDSSIYLCSGYREYPTEAFFGQGTRLTVV.

This chain connects TRBV15 to TRBJ1-1; 10 nucleotides agree with TRBD1. Germline-derived CDR1 and CDR2 are LNHNV and YYDKDF (reference sequence). This CDR3 is built from 14 residues. With V trimmed by 6 bases and J by 10 bases, 11 bases remained unmatched. CDR3 residues: CATREGTGVDRAFF. CDR3 coding DNA: TGTGCCACCAGGGAGGGGACAGGGGTGGATCGAGCTTTCTTT.

Only a few counts were recorded for this clone. The chain recombines TRBV27 with TRBJ2-7; 9 bases map to TRBD2. This CDR3 has 15 residues. With 3 bases clipped from V and 4 bases from J, the junction kept 7 bases outside the gene matches. Germline-derived CDR1 and CDR2 are MNHEY and SMNVEV (reference sequence). The CDR3, as DNA: TGTGCCAGCAGTTTTGCGAGTAGCGGGAGTTACGAGCAGTACTTC. Protein sequence: CASSFASSGSYEQYF.

This clone was detected only a few times. This rearrangement joins TRBV4-1 to TRBJ2-7, with TRBD2 identical over 8 bases. V was clipped by 4 bases and J by 5 bases; unmatched bases: 10. Per germline, CDR1 MGHRA and CDR2 YSYEKL. CDR3 length: 15 residues. DNA for the CDR3: TGCGCCAGCAGCCGGGGACTAGTGGGTATCGACGAGCAGTACTTC. As protein: CASSRGLVGIDEQYF.

In its sample, this clone was seen a few times. The V and J genes are TRBV28 and TRBJ2-6; 11 bases are a match to TRBD2. The CDR3 is 20 amino acids. Germline CDR1 and CDR2: MDHEN and SYDVKM. J gave up 0 bases and V 5 bases, and 12 bases lay outside the gene matches. The CDR3 spells CASSDPGLAVLGSGANVLTF. CDR3 DNA: TGTGCCAGCAGTGATCCGGGACTAGCGGTACTTGGCTCTGGGGCCAACGTCCTGACTTTC.

The sample holds a few counts of this clone. The chain has TRBV30 and TRBJ2-5; TRBD2 is a possible D gene (5 bases). The J call may be mistaken, given a closer DNA end match to TRBJ2-7. The length of the CDR3 is 13 residues. Germline V lookup: CDR1 GTSNPN, CDR2 SVGIG (reference sequence). This CDR3 is CAWRRVLSYEQYF. CDR3 bases: TGTGCCTGGAGGCGGGTCTTATCCTACGAGCAGTACTTC.